This is a list of T cell receptor beta chains from one sample in a study of blood T cell repertoires in COVID-19. The data were produced by immunoSEQ multiplex PCR, yet TCRdb's version contains in-frame clones alone and is incomplete. The sample lists under 95,000 clones, over 75% seen once, with over 8.5% in the top ten. The sample was peripheral blood. The receptors shown here come from a man aged 45-65 years with acute or convalescent COVID-19. Both conserved end residues are part of each CDR3. The order of the fields is CDR3 length, D gene, J gene, V gene, clone size, CDR3 DNA, CDR3 protein. A D gene is named only where the DNA matches it firmly. Clone size, where shown, is once, few, many, or a class for clones that have expanded.

12,-,TRBJ2-5,TRBV29-1,-,TGCAGCGTTGATGGAGGGAAAGAGACCCAGTACTTC,CSVDGGKETQYF
14,-,TRBJ2-1,TRBV28,-,TGTGCCAGCAGTTTATCTAGGTTTTATATTGAGCAGTTCTTC,CASSLSRFYIEQFF
16,TRBD1,TRBJ2-1,TRBV6-2/TRBV6-3,-,TGTGCCAGCAGCTCCCCCTCGGGACAGGGCCTCAATGAGCAGTTCTTC,CASSSPSGQGLNEQFF
14,TRBD1,TRBJ2-7,TRBV5-1,-,TGCGCCAGCAACCAGGGACAGGGGCTTCACGAGCAGTACTTC,CASNQGQGLHEQYF
13,TRBD1,TRBJ1-5,TRBV5-8,-,TGTGCCAGCAGCTGGGACAGAAATCAGCCCCAGCATTTT,CASSWDRNQPQHF
15,-,TRBJ1-5,TRBV2,-,TGTGCCAGCAGTGAGATGGGGCAGGGGAGTCAGCCCCAGCATTTT,CASSEMGQGSQPQHF
15,TRBD1,TRBJ1-5,TRBV19,once,TGTGCCAGTACGGGAAGGACAGGGATTCGTCAGCCCCAGCATTTT,CASTGRTGIRQPQHF
17,TRBD1,TRBJ1-5,TRBV4-1,-,TGCGCCAGCAGCCAGCCGACCTCGACAGGGACGAATCAGCCCCAGCATTTT,CASSQPTSTGTNQPQHF
13,TRBD1,TRBJ2-5,TRBV18,-,TGTGCCAGCTCACCTGGACAGGCGGAGACCCAGTACTTC,CASSPGQAETQYF
14,TRBD1,TRBJ2-2,TRBV2,-,TGTGCCAGCAGGGGACAGGCGAACACCGGGGAGCTGTTTTTT,CASRGQANTGELFF
15,-,TRBJ2-7,TRBV6-5,-,TGTGCCAGCAACCCAGACGGAGGCTTCTCCTACGAGCAGTACTTC,CASNPDGGFSYEQYF
15,-,TRBJ2-1,TRBV4-3,-,TGCGCCAGCAGCCAAGCTGTAGACAGGAACAATGAGCAGTTCTTC,CASSQAVDRNNEQFF
12,-,TRBJ1-1,TRBV29-1,-,TGCAGCGTTGAAGATCAGGAAAGGAGGGCTTTCTTT,CSVEDQERRAFF
14,TRBD1,TRBJ2-5,TRBV7-9,-,TGTGCCAGCAGCCCACAGGGGGCCCTGGAGACCCAGTACTTC,CASSPQGALETQYF
17,TRBD2,TRBJ2-1,TRBV11-3,-,TGTGCCAGCAGCTTGGGCGCGGGACTAGCCTCCTACAATGAGCAGTTCTTC,CASSLGAGLASYNEQFF
14,-,TRBJ1-6,TRBV18,-,TGTGCCAGCTCACCAGGGGCAGGGATTTCACCCCTCCACTTT,CASSPGAGISPLHF
16,-,TRBJ2-5,TRBV11-3,-,TGTGCCAGCAGCTTAAGGAGGGGGCTTCTTCCGGAGACCCAGTACTTC,CASSLRRGLLPETQYF
15,TRBD1,TRBJ1-6,TRBV28,-,TGTGCCAGCAGTTTACTGGACAGGGAAGCTTCACCCCTCCACTTT,CASSLLDREASPLHF
20,TRBD2,TRBJ2-7,TRBV6-2/TRBV6-3,-,TGTGCCAGCAGTTACTCGGACTCGGGACTAGCACTCCAAGGGGCCTACGAGCAGTACTTC,CASSYSDSGLALQGAYEQYF
15,-,TRBJ2-4,TRBV29-1,-,TGCAGCGTTGCGGCCGTTCAGGGGGCCAAAAACATTCAGTACTTC,CSVAAVQGAKNIQYF
14,TRBD1,TRBJ2-5,TRBV18,-,TGTGCCAGCTCATCAACAGGGGATGGAGAGACCCAGTACTTC,CASSSTGDGETQYF
16,-,TRBJ1-3,TRBV7-2,-,TGTGCCAGCAGCTTCTCTACAGCCCAGGGTGGAAACACCATATATTTT,CASSFSTAQGGNTIYF
15,-,TRBJ2-6,TRBV5-4,-,TGTGCCAGCAGTACTAGCAACTCTGGGGCCAACGTCCTGACTTTC,CASSTSNSGANVLTF
14,TRBD1,TRBJ1-4,TRBV6-5,-,TGTGCCAGCAGCACGACAGGGCTCGGTGAAAAACTGTTTTTT,CASSTTGLGEKLFF
13,-,TRBJ2-7,TRBV7-2,-,TGTGCCAGCAGGACCGGGACTGATTATGAGCAGTACTTC,CASRTGTDYEQYF
16,TRBD2,TRBJ2-7,TRBV7-2,-,TGTGCCAGCAGCTCGACGGGTAGCGGGGGCTCCTACGAGCAGTACTTC,CASSSTGSGGSYEQYF
15,TRBD2,TRBJ2-2,TRBV6-4,few,TGTGCCAGCAGTATCAGCGGGGAAGGGACCGGGGAGCTGTTTTTT,CASSISGEGTGELFF
16,TRBD1,TRBJ2-1,TRBV9,few,TGTGCCAGCAGCGTCAAACAGGGGGCTGATGGCAATGAGCAGTTCTTC,CASSVKQGADGNEQFF
13,-,TRBJ2-7,TRBV12-3/TRBV12-4,-,TGTGCCAGCAGTTCCACAGGGAACTACGAGCAGTACTTC,CASSSTGNYEQYF
12,-,TRBJ2-7,TRBV29-1,-,TGCAGCGTTGAAGTTCAGGATTACGAGCAGTACTTC,CSVEVQDYEQYF
12,TRBD1,TRBJ1-2,TRBV29-1,few,TGCAGCGTTCTCCAGGGGGCGCGAGGCTACACCTTC,CSVLQGARGYTF
16,-,TRBJ2-1,TRBV9,-,TGTGCCAGCAGCGGCCCGTTAGCGGATCCTCACAATGAGCAGTTCTTC,CASSGPLADPHNEQFF
14,-,TRBJ2-5,TRBV7-9,-,TGTGCCAGCAGCACCTCAGGAGGGCAAGAGACCCAGTACTTC,CASSTSGGQETQYF
13,-,TRBJ2-7,TRBV3-1/TRBV3-2,-,TGTGCCAGCAGCCAAGGCTTGAGGTTCGAGCAGTACTTC,CASSQGLRFEQYF
11,TRBD1,TRBJ1-2,TRBV6-6,-,TGTGCCAGCAGTTCAGGGGGAGGCTACACCTTC,CASSSGGGYTF
17,TRBD2,TRBJ2-2,TRBV19,-,TGTGCCAGTACCGGGGGGGCGGCAGCTACGAACACCGGGGAGCTGTTTTTT,CASTGGAAATNTGELFF
11,TRBD2,TRBJ2-7,TRBV28,-,TGTGGGGCTAGCGGGAGGGCCGAGCAGTACTTC,CGASGRAEQYF
15,-,TRBJ1-4,TRBV3-1/TRBV3-2,-,TGTGCCAGCAGCTCAGTGGGAGCAACTAATGAAAAACTGTTTTTT,CASSSVGATNEKLFF
16,TRBD1,TRBJ2-7,TRBV28,few,TGTGCCAGCAGTCCCTCGCGACAGGGAAGATCCTACGAGCAGTACTTC,CASSPSRQGRSYEQYF
14,TRBD2,TRBJ2-3,TRBV2,-,TGTGCCAGCGGTAGCGGGGGGGAAACAGATACGCAGTATTTT,CASGSGGETDTQYF